Listed below are T cell receptor beta chains from one sample, sequenced in a study of T cell responses to AZD1222 COVID-19 vaccine. Sequencing used immunoSEQ multiplex PCR; TCRdb keeps in-frame clones, though not all of them. In the table there are 100,000 or so clones, 70% to 90% of which are singletons. Here the sequenced sample was peripheral blood, taken on day 0 of AZD1222 vaccination. These receptors were obtained from an adult in good health. Each CDR3 is given with its conserved first and last residue.

V	J	CDR3
TRBV28	TRBJ1-1	CASSPGGPNTEAFF
TRBV7-2	TRBJ2-5	CASSFDRQETQYF
TRBV11-3	TRBJ1-4	CASSLNGEKLFF
TRBV7-3	TRBJ2-1	CASSLERGRRQFF
TRBV15	TRBJ2-7	CATSRDGQGLKKYF
TRBV10-1	TRBJ2-2	CASTQKGLAGETGELFF
TRBV12-3/TRBV12-4	TRBJ2-5	CASSLGTETQYF
TRBV24-1	TRBJ2-5	CATGYQETQYF
TRBV7-2	TRBJ1-5	CASSLGGGQVYSNQPQHF
TRBV11-2	TRBJ1-4	CASSLGRPGEKLFF
TRBV27	TRBJ2-7	CASSFGDSLSYEQYF
TRBV6-6	TRBJ2-2	CASSWDGSTGELFF
TRBV6-5	TRBJ1-6	CASSYRDNNSPLHF
TRBV27	TRBJ2-2	CASTSGQYTGELFF
TRBV7-9	TRBJ1-3	CASSLIPQGSGNTIYF
TRBV2	TRBJ2-1	CASSEGTALYNEQFF
TRBV6-5	TRBJ1-2	CASSSIQGAASGYTF
TRBV6-5	TRBJ2-2	CASSRTTPGELFF
TRBV9	TRBJ2-2	CASSPGPNTGELFF
TRBV9	TRBJ2-7	CASARSGASDYEQYF
TRBV7-2	TRBJ2-1	CASSSRTSGNEQFF
TRBV3-1/TRBV3-2	TRBJ2-7	CASSQAAGQSYEQYF
TRBV7-9	TRBJ2-7	CASSLQSGGEQYF
TRBV29-1	TRBJ1-1	CSVGTGAYSEAFF
TRBV27	TRBJ2-3	CASRDRGPDTQYF
TRBV9	TRBJ2-5	CASSVGQGKETQYF
TRBV27	TRBJ1-6	CASKPSDRGYNSPLHF
TRBV5-1	TRBJ1-4	CASSLASTGGEKLFF
TRBV11-3	TRBJ2-7	CASSLDGVGEQYF
TRBV5-1	TRBJ2-5	CASSRPGTGRETQYF
TRBV4-2	TRBJ2-5	CASSQGDGAGETQYF
TRBV20-1	TRBJ1-2	CSASGSAAQANYGYTF
TRBV3-1/TRBV3-2	TRBJ2-7	CASSHGTGREQYF
TRBV6-5	TRBJ2-7	CASSYDYRSYEQYF
TRBV6-2/TRBV6-3	TRBJ2-7	CASSPGGQTYEQYF
TRBV14	TRBJ2-2	CASSHPRGANTGELFF
TRBV19	TRBJ2-5	CASSIEVSVGANAETQYF
TRBV2	TRBJ1-1	CASSHTGFTEAFF
TRBV29-1	TRBJ2-5	CSGGQGRETQYF
TRBV2	TRBJ2-7	CASSETGQGGYEQYF
TRBV4-1	TRBJ1-2	CASSQPGQGRGYGYTF
TRBV14	TRBJ2-2	CASSPGSGRAGELFF
TRBV5-8	TRBJ1-1	CASSLGWNTEAFF